This TCR beta chain was obtained from a study of Ad26.COV2.S vaccination and SARS-CoV-2 variants. Whole-study context: Donor was in the COV1001 Ad26.COV2.S trial arm.

Concerning this clone itself: Its antigen is not known.

Treatment of the sample: some 20 received Ad26.COV2.S at low or high dose, single or two shots; about 5 received placebo; per-sample allocation not given. Repertoires come from day 63 after the first vaccine or placebo injection. In Boston, the donor was an adult between 18-55 years of age. This table comes from immunoSEQ multiplex PCR, and its TCRdb copy is limited to in-frame clones, with some not included. The sample contains roughly 380,000 clones, 80% to 90% of which appear only once. The study's findings and limits: An underestimation of total T cell responses may have resulted from the TCR breadth and depth analyses.

Germline V gene lookup returns CDR1 LGHNA and CDR2 YSLEER. CDR3 size: 16 residues. V lost 0 bases to trimming and J lost 0 bases, with 11 bases between them. The genes are TRBV4-3 and TRBJ1-1; D ambiguous. The sequence came from a person aged 18-65 years who received the Ad26.COV2.S COVID-19 vaccine or a placebo. Sequenced here: peripheral blood, sampled in a trial of Ad26.COV2.S vaccine versus placebo. CDR3 protein: CASSQEGYQVNTEAFF. The CDR3 region has the DNA TGCGCCAGCAGCCAAGAGGGATACCAGGTGAACACTGAAGCTTTCTTT.